These 12 T cell receptor beta chains originate from one sample sequenced in a study of cytomegalovirus exposure and HLA in healthy donors. PCR used 60 Vbeta primers and 13 Jbeta primers. The assay was immunoSEQ multiplex PCR, and TCRdb's table has in-frame clones only and misses some. The sample consists of more than 85,000 clones, 80% to 85% of them appearing once. The material sequenced was PBMCs. These receptors originate from a woman aged 30 to 39 in good health and CMV-seronegative.

This clone has a handful of counts. The chain has TRBV2 and TRBJ1-1; D remains ambiguous. Germline assignment: CDR1 SNHLY and CDR2 FYNNEI. The CDR3 loop spans 12 amino acids. Trimming cost V 10 bases and J 9 bases, with 18 bases left between them. CDR3 sequence (DNA): TGTGCCACCGGAATCAGGAAAGAAAAAGCTTTCTTT. It is translated as CATGIRKEKAFF.

The genes are TRBV9 and TRBJ1-1; 7 bases agree with TRBD1. The CDR3 covers 15 residues. Germline-derived CDR1 and CDR2 are SGDLS and YYNGEE. The V gene end was trimmed by 0 bases and the J gene end by 1 base; junction bases not matched to a gene: 3. Written as DNA, the CDR3 is TGTGCCAGCAGCGTAGCGGGACAGCCGAACACTGAAGCTTTCTTT. Translating gives CASSVAGQPNTEAFF.

This chain joins TRBV5-4 and TRBJ2-5; 8 positions agree with TRBD2. Germline CDR1 is SGHNT and CDR2 is YYREEE (reference sequence). V was pared by 0 bases and J by 5 bases, with 6 bases of the junction left unmatched. CDR3 size: 15 residues. CDR3 region: CASSLGREGGETQYF. CDR3 bases: TGTGCCAGCAGCTTGGGTCGGGAGGGGGGCGAGACCCAGTACTTC.

V gene TRBV20-1 combines with J gene TRBJ2-5; perhaps TRBD2 as D (6 bases). CDR1 and CDR2 (germline): DFQATT, SNEGSKA (reference sequence). The germline V and J ends were trimmed by 7 bases and 5 bases, with 11 bases remaining between them. The CDR3 is 11 residues long. Written as DNA, the CDR3 is TGCAGTGGGGGGGAAGTCGAGACCCAGTACTTC. Translating gives CSGGEVETQYF.

The chain joins TRBV28 to TRBJ2-5, with D uncertain. Trimming took 5 bases from V and 5 from J, leaving 12 bases between them. There are 13 residues in the CDR3. Per the germline V gene, CDR1 is MDHEN and CDR2 is SYDVKM. Written as DNA, the CDR3 is TGTGCCAGCAGTCCGAGTGCCTCGGAGACCCAGTACTTC. It codes for CASSPSASETQYF. The whole variable domain, remainder taken from reference TRBV28 and TRBJ2-5, is DVKVTQSSRYLVKRTGEKVFLECVQDMDHENMFWYRQDPGLGLRLIYFSYDVKMKEKGDIPEGYSVSREKKERFSLILESASTNQTSMYLCASSPSASETQYFGPGTRLLVL.

This chain joins TRBV29-1 and TRBJ2-5; no definite D call. V was cut by 1 base and J by 1 base, with 10 bases left in between. The CDR3 runs 14 residues. Germline assignment: CDR1 SQVTM and CDR2 ANQGSEA. This CDR3 reads CSVEGVVSQETQYF. As DNA, the CDR3 is TGCAGCGTTGAAGGAGTGGTCTCCCAAGAGACCCAGTACTTC.

The J gene is TRBJ1-1, the V gene TRBV5-4; 8 nucleotides match TRBD1. V shed 4 bases, J shed 5 bases, and the junction held 10 bases outside the gene matches. The CDR3 length is 15 residues. The germline V gene has CDR1 SGHNT and CDR2 YYREEE (reference sequence). The CDR3 sequence is CASSARTGLETEAFF. The CDR3 nucleotides are TGTGCCAGCAGCGCACGGACAGGGTTGGAGACTGAAGCTTTCTTT.

V is TRBV29-1 and J is TRBJ2-5, with 8 bases identical to TRBD1. This CDR3 comprises 11 residues. The germline V gene encodes CDR1 SQVTM and CDR2 ANQGSEA. The V and J ends lost 7 bases and 5 bases, in that order; junction bases with no gene match: 3. The CDR3 loop reads CSAGGEETQYF. The CDR3, as DNA: TGCAGCGCAGGGGGCGAGGAGACCCAGTACTTC.

This clone was observed a handful of times. The DNA for the CDR3 is TGTGCCAGTAGTATCAGCGGAGACATCATCAATGAGCAGTTCTTC. Its protein product is CASSISGDIINEQFF. This chain joins TRBV19 and TRBJ2-1, with a tentative D call TRBD2 (5 bases). Germline CDR1 is LNHDA and CDR2 is SQIVND (reference sequence). V shed 3 bases and J shed 6 bases, with 15 bases lying between them. This CDR3 spans 15 amino acids.

The CDR3 loop reads CSAGHLNTEAFF. DNA for the CDR3: TGCAGCGCCGGACACTTGAACACTGAAGCTTTCTTT. The J gene is TRBJ1-1, the V gene TRBV29-1, with a weak D call TRBD1 (5 bases). The CDR3 covers 12 residues. The germline V gene has CDR1 SQVTM and CDR2 ANQGSEA. Trimming left V 7 bases short and J 0 bases short, with 9 bases between.

The genes are TRBV4-3 and TRBJ1-2; D is possibly TRBD1 (6 bases). V lost 0 bases and J 2 bases, leaving 10 bases between the germline ends. The CDR3 runs to 15 residues. Per the germline V gene, CDR1 is LGHNA and CDR2 is YSLEER. The CDR3 DNA sequence: TGCGCCAGCAGCCAAGAGATAACAGGGAACTATGGCTACACCTTC. Protein sequence: CASSQEITGNYGYTF.

This clone was found a few times. In DNA form, the CDR3 reads TGTGCCAGCAGCTTAGAACCGACAGGGCGGGGGCCCCAGCATTTT. It encodes CASSLEPTGRGPQHF. The chain uses TRBV5-4 and TRBJ1-5, with TRBD1 matching over 7 bases. The CDR3 covers 15 residues. Germline-derived CDR1 and CDR2 are SGHNT and YYREEE (reference sequence). The junction had 11 bases not matched to a gene; V was cut back by 2 bases and J by 9 bases.